This record concerns one TCR beta chain sequence. The data stem from a study of blood T cell repertoires in COVID-19. TCRdb keeps only in-frame clones here, not all; method: immunoSEQ multiplex PCR. The sample contains 200,000 or so clones, around four fifths of which appear only once. The receptor's source is a man aged 55 to 69 with COVID-19, enrolled during active disease. The sample consisted of peripheral blood.

The CDR3 bases are TGTGCCAGCAGCTCCCGACGGGGACTATCTGAAGCTTTCTTT. It codes for CASSSRRGLSEAFF. The chain uses TRBV7-8 and TRBJ1-1; perhaps TRBD1 as D (5 bases). CDR1 and CDR2 (germline): SGHVS, FQNEAQ. This CDR3 has 14 amino acids. V lost 4 bases to trimming and J lost 6 bases, with 15 bases between them.